The clone carrying this T cell receptor (beta chain) showed up just a few times. Antigen specificity is unknown. Reverse transcription of extracted RNA yielded cDNA, which provided the sequencing template. Measured with immunoSEQ multiplex PCR; TCRdb has only the in-frame clones, and not every one. The sample has around 160,000 clones; about 60% are singletons. Described treatment: oral pan-JAK inhibitor, 5-10 mg twice daily. The data were taken from a study of CD8+ T cells in alopecia areata. For the study at large: Treatment comprised oral tofacitinib, 5 to 10 mg twice daily, in treated patients. The percentage of affected scalp area served as the score of severity for treated patients.

The ends were cut back, 4 bases at V and 7 bases at J, with 14 bases in the middle. The CDR3 length is 13 residues. From germline, CDR1 is SGHDT and CDR2 YYEEEE. Whole-study findings and limits: In scalp samples, resident alphabeta T cells of normal skin are also sequenced.

This sequence was found in a human donor with alopecia areata. This rearrangement joins TRBV5-6 to TRBJ1-2; D call uncertain. Sample: CD4+ T cells sorted from blood, taken at week 24, from a patient treated with tofacitinib. This CDR3 is CASSREGIGGYTF. CDR3 nucleotides: TGTGCCAGCAGCCGAGAAGGGATCGGTGGCTACACCTTC.